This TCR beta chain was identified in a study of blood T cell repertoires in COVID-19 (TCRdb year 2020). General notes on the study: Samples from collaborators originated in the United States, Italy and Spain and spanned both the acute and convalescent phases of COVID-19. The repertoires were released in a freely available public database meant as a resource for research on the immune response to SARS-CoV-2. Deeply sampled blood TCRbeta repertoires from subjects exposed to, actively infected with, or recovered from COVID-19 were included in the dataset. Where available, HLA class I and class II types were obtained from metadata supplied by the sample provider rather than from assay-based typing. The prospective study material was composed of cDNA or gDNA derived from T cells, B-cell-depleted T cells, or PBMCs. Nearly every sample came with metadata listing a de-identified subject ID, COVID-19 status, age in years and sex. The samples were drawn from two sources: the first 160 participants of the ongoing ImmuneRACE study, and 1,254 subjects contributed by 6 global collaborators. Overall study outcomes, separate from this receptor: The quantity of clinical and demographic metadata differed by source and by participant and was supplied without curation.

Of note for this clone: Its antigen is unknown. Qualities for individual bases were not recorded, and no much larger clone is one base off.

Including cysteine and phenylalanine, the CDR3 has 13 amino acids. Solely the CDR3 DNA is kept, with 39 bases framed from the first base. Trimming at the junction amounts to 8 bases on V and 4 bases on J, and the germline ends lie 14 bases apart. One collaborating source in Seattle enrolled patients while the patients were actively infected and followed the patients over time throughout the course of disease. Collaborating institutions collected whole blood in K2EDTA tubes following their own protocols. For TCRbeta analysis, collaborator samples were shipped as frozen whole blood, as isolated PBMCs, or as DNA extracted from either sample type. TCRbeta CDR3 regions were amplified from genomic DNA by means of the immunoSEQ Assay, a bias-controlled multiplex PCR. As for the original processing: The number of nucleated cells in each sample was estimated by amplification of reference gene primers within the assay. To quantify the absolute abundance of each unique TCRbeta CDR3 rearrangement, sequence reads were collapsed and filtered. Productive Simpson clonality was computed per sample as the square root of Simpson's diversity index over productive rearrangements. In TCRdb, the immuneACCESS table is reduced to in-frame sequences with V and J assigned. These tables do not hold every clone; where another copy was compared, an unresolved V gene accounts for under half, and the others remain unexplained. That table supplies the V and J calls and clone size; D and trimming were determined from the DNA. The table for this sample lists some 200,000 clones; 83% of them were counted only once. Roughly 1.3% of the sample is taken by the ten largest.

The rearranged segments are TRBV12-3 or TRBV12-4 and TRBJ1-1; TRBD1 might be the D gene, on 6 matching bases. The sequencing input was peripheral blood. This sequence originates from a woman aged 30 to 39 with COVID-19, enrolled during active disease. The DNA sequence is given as TGTGCCAGCGGCATAGGGGGACCCACTGAAGCTTTCTTT. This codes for CASGIGGPTEAFF.